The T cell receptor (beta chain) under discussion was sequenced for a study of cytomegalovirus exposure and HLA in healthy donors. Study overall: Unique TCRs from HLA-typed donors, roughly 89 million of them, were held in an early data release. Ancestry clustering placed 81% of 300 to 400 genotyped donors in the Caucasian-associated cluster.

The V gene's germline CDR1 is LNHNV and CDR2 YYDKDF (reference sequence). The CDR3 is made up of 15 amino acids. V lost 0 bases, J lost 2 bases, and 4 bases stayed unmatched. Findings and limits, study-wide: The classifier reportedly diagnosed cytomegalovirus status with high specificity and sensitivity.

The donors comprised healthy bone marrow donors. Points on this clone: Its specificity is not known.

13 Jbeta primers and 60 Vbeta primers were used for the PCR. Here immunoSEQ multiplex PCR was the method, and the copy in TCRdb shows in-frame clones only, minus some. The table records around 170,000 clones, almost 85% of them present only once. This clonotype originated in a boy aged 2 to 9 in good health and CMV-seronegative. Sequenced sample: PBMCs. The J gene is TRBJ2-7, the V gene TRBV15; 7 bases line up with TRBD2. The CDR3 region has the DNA TGTGCCACCAGCAGAGATGCGGGACTACCCTACGAGCAGTACTTC. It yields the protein CATSRDAGLPYEQYF.